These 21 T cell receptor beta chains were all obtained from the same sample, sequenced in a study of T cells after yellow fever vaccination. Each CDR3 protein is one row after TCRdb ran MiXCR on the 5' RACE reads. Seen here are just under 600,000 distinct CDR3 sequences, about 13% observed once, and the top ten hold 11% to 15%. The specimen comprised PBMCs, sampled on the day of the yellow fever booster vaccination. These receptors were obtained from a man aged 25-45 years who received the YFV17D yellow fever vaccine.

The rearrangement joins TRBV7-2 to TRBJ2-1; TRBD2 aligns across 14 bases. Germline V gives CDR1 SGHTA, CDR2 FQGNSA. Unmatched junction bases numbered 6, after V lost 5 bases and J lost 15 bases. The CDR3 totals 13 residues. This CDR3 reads CASSGTSGSSVFF. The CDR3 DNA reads TGTGCCAGCAGCGGGACTAGCGGGAGTTCCGTGTTCTTC. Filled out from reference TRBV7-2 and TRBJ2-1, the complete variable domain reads GAGVSQSPSNKVTEKGKDVELRCDPISGHTALYWYRQSLGQGLEFLIYFQGNSAPDKSGLPSDRFSAERTGGSVSTLTIQRTQQEDSAVYLCASSGTSGSSVFFGPGTRLTVL.

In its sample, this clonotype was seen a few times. The CDR3 loop reads CASSQEGLAGPHEQFF. CDR3 nucleotide sequence: TGTGCCAGCAGCCAAGAAGGGCTAGCGGGACCGCATGAGCAGTTCTTC. The chain joins TRBV3-1 to TRBJ2-1, with 9 nucleotides matching TRBD2. This CDR3 comprises 16 residues. Germline V gives CDR1 LGHDT, CDR2 YNNKEL (reference sequence). Germline trimming cut 0 bases from V and 8 bases from J; bases unmatched to any gene: 8.

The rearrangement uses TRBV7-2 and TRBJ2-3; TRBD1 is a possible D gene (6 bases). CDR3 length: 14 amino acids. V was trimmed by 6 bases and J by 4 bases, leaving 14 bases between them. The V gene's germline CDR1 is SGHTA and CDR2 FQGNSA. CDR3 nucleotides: TGTGCCAGCAGGGCTACAGGGAGAGCAGATACGCAGTATTTT. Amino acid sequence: CASRATGRADTQYF.

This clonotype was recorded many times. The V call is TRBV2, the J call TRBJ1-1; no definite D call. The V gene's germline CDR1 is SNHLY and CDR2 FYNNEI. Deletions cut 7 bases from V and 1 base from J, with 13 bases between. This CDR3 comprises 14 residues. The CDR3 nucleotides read TGTGCCAGCAATAACGGGGTGAAGAACACTGAAGCTTTCTTT. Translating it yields CASNNGVKNTEAFF. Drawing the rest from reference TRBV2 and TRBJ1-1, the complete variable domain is EPEVTQTPSHQVTQMGQEVILRCVPISNHLYFYWYRQILGQKVEFLVSFYNNEISEKSEIFDDQFSVERPDGSNFTLKIRSTKLEDSAMYFCASNNGVKNTEAFFGQGTRLTVV.

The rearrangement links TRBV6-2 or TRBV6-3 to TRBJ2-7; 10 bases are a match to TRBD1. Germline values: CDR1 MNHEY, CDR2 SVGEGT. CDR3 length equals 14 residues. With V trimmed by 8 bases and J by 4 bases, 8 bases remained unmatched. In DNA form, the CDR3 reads TGTGCCAGCCAGTGGGACAGGGGTACTTACGAGCAGTACTTC. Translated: CASQWDRGTYEQYF.

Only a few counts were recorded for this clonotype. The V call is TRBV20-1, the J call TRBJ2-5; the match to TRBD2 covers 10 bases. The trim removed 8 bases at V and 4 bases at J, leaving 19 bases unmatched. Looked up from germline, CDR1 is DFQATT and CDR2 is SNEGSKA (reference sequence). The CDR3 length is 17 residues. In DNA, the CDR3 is TGCAGTTTACTAAGCGGGAGGGCCCGGGGGGTACCAGAGACCCAGTACTTC. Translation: CSLLSGRARGVPETQYF.

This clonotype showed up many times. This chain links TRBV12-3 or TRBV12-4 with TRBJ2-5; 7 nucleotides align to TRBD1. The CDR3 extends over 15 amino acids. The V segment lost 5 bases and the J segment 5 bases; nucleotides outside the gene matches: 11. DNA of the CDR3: TGTGCCAGCAGTCTGGCTTACAGGGGCGGGGAGACCCAGTACTTC. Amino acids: CASSLAYRGGETQYF.

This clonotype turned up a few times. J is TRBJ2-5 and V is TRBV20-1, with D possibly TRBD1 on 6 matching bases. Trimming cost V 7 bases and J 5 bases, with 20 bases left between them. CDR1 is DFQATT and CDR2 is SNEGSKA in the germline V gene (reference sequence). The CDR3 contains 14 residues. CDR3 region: CSGQLANRGETQYF. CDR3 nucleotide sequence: TGCAGTGGCCAGCTAGCAAATAGGGGGGAGACCCAGTACTTC.

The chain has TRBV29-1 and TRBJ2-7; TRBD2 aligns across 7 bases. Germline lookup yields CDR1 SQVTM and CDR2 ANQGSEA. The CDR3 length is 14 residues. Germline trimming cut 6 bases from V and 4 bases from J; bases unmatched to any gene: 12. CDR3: CSVTKASGPYEQYF. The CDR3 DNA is TGCAGCGTCACGAAGGCTAGCGGTCCTTACGAGCAGTACTTC.

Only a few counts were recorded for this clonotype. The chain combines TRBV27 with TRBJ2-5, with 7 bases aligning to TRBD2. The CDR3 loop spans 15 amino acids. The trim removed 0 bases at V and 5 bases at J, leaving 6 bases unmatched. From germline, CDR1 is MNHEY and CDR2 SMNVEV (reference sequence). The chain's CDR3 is CASSLSAGLGETQYF. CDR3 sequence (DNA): TGTGCCAGCAGTTTATCGGCCGGACTAGGGGAGACCCAGTACTTC.

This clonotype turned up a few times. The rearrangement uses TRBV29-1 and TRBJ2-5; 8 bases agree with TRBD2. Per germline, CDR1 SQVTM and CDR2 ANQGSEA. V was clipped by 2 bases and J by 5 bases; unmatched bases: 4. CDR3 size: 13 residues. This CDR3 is CSVEPGRVETQYF. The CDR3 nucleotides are TGCAGCGTTGAACCCGGGAGGGTTGAGACCCAGTACTTC.

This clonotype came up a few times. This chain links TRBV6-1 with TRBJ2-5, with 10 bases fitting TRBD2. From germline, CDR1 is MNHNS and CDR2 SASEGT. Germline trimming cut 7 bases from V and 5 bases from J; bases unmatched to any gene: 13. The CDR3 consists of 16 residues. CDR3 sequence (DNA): TGTGCCAGCAAGGCCTTACTAGCGGGATTCTTGGAGACCCAGTACTTC. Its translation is CASKALLAGFLETQYF.

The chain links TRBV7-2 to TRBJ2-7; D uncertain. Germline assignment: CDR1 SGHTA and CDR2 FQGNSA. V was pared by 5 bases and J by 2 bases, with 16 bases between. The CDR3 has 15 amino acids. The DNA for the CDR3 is TGTGCCAGCAGCCCCTTTGGTAACAATCCCTACGAGCAGTACTTC. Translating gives CASSPFGNNPYEQYF.

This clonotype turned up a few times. Here the CDR3 DNA reads TGTGCCAGTAGTTCCCACGGGGCGAAGGGGGGATACGAGCAGTACTTC. It is translated as CASSSHGAKGGYEQYF. The J gene is TRBJ2-7, the V gene TRBV19, with D perhaps matching TRBD1 or TRBD2 (6 bases each). V lost 5 bases, J lost 4 bases, and 21 bases lay in between. This CDR3 is built from 16 residues. Germline CDR1 is LNHDA and CDR2 is SQIVND (reference sequence).

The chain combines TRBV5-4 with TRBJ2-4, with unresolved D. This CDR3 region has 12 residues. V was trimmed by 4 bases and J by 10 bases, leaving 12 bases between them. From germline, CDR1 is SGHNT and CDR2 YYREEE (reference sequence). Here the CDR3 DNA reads TGTGCCAGCAGCCTGGGTGAAGCGATTCAGTACTTC. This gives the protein CASSLGEAIQYF.

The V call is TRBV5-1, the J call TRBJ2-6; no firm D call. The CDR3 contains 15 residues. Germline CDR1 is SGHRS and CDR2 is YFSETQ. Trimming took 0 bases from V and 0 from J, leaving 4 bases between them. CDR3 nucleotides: TGCGCCAGCAGCTTGGGCTTCTCTGGGGCCAACGTCCTGACTTTC. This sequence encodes CASSLGFSGANVLTF. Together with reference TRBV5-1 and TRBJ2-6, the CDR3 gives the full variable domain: KAGVTQTPRYLIKTRGQQVTLSCSPISGHRSVSWYQQTPGQGLQFLFEYFSETQRNKGNFPGRFSGRQFSNSRSEMNVSTLELGDSALYLCASSLGFSGANVLTFGAGSRLTVL.

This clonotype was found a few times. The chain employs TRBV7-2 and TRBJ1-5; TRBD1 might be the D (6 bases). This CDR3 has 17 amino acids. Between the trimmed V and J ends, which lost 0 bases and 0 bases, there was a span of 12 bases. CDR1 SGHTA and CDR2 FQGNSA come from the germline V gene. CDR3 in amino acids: CASSLAGQGNSNQPQHF. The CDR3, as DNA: TGTGCCAGCAGCTTAGCGGGGCAGGGGAATAGCAATCAGCCCCAGCATTTT.

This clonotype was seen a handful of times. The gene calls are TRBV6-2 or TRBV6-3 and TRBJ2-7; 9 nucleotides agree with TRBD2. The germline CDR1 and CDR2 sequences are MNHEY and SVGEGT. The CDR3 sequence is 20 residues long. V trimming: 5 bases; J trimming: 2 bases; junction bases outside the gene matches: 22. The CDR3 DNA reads TGTGCCAGCAGTCCAACCGCCCTATTGGCGGGAGGGAAGCTTCCCTACGAGCAGTACTTC. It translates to CASSPTALLAGGKLPYEQYF.

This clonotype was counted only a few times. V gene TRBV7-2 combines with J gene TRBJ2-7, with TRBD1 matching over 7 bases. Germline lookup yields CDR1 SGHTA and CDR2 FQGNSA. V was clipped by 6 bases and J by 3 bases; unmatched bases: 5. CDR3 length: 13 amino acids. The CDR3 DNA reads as TGTGCCAGCAGGGCGGACAGGTACTACGAGCAGTACTTC. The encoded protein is CASRADRYYEQYF.

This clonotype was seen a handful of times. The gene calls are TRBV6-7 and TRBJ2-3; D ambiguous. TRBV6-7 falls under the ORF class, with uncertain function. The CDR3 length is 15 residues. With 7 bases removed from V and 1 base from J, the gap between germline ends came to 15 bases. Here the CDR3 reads CASIALRAGTDTQYF. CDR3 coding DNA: TGTGCCAGCATCGCCCTAAGGGCGGGCACAGATACGCAGTATTTT.

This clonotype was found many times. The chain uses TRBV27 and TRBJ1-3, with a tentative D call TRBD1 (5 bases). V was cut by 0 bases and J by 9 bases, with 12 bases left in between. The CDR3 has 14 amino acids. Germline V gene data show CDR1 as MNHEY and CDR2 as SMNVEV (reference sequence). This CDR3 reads CASSLSQGLSTIYF. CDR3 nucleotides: TGTGCCAGCAGTTTATCTCAGGGCCTGTCCACCATATATTTT.